One and the same sample provided the 20 T cell receptor beta chains below, sequenced in a study of cytomegalovirus exposure and HLA in healthy donors. Vbeta (60) and Jbeta (13) primers were used in the PCR. TCRdb's table, derived via immunoSEQ multiplex PCR, lists solely in-frame clones and lacks some. This table holds almost 65,000 clones, around four fifths found once. Source material: PBMCs. The receptors were gathered from a male donor in good health and CMV-seropositive.

Here the CDR3 DNA reads TGCGCCAGCAGCCCCTATGGCAGGGGGGATTACAATGAGCAGTTCTTC. Protein: CASSPYGRGDYNEQFF. The J gene is TRBJ2-1, the V gene TRBV5-1; perhaps TRBD1 as D (7 bases). Trimming left V 4 bases short and J 4 bases short, with 18 bases between. This CDR3 has 16 amino acids. Germline-derived CDR1 and CDR2 are SGHRS and YFSETQ.

The V gene is TRBV28, the J gene TRBJ2-7, with a possible D match to TRBD1 (6 bases). Trimming pared 5 bases from V and 2 bases from J, leaving 22 bases between. Germline V gene data show CDR1 as MDHEN and CDR2 as SYDVKM. This CDR3 spans 17 amino acids. This chain's CDR3 is CASSEALGQRFTYEQYF. The CDR3 bases are TGTGCCAGCAGTGAAGCCCTCGGACAGCGGTTCACCTACGAGCAGTACTTC.

This clone was observed a few times. This chain links TRBV19 with TRBJ1-3; 8 bases match TRBD1. V shed 6 bases and J 2 bases; nucleotides not matched to a gene: 6. Germline values: CDR1 LNHDA, CDR2 SQIVND (reference sequence). CDR3 size: 15 residues. The CDR3 sequence: CASRDRGRAGNTIYF. The CDR3 DNA follows: TGTGCCAGTAGAGACAGGGGTAGAGCTGGAAACACCATATATTTT.

The chain has TRBV7-3 and TRBJ2-2; 10 bases fit TRBD1. This CDR3 is built from 15 residues. V shed 5 bases and J 3 bases; nucleotides not matched to a gene: 3. Germline V gene lookup returns CDR1 SGHTA and CDR2 FQGTGA. CDR3 in DNA: TGTGCCAGCAGCCCCGGACAGGGGGACACCGGGGAGCTGTTTTTT. Translating it yields CASSPGQGDTGELFF.

This clone was seen only a few times. The chain carries TRBV7-8 and TRBJ2-2; D unclear. Trimming took 3 bases from V and 1 from J, leaving 6 bases between them. Germline-derived CDR1 and CDR2 are SGHVS and FQNEAQ. The CDR3 has 14 residues. The CDR3 nucleotides are TGTGCCAGCAGCTTGGCCCAGAACACCGGGGAGCTGTTTTTT. It yields the protein CASSLAQNTGELFF.

The J gene is TRBJ2-7, the V gene TRBV29-1, with 8 bases identical to TRBD1. CDR1 is SQVTM and CDR2 is ANQGSEA in the germline V gene. V lost 0 bases and J lost 3; bases outside the gene matches: 7. CDR3 length: 15 residues. Written as DNA, the CDR3 is TGCAGCGTTGAAGAACAGGGGGTATCGGTCTACGAGCAGTACTTC. Encoded protein: CSVEEQGVSVYEQYF.

This sequence joins TRBV28 and TRBJ2-7; a weak D match, TRBD2 (5 bases). Trimming removed 1 base from V and 5 bases from J, with 15 bases in between. The CDR3 consists of 15 residues. The V gene's germline CDR1 is MDHEN and CDR2 SYDVKM. CDR3 DNA: TGTGCCAGCAGTTTATCACGGGGAGTGAGGAACGAGCAGTACTTC. Amino acids: CASSLSRGVRNEQYF.

This chain uses TRBV5-1 with TRBJ2-7; TRBD1 matches at 10 bases. Germline CDR1 is SGHRS and CDR2 is YFSETQ. This CDR3 comprises 15 residues. With V trimmed by 5 bases and J by 5 bases, 10 bases remained unmatched. CDR3 residues: CASSSPGQGFHEQYF. The CDR3 DNA sequence: TGCGCCAGCAGTTCTCCGGGACAGGGGTTCCACGAGCAGTACTTC. Full variable domain (outside the CDR3, taken from reference TRBV5-1 and TRBJ2-7): KAGVTQTPRYLIKTRGQQVTLSCSPISGHRSVSWYQQTPGQGLQFLFEYFSETQRNKGNFPGRFSGRQFSNSRSEMNVSTLELGDSALYLCASSSPGQGFHEQYFGPGTRLTVT.

The CDR3 DNA is TGTGCCAGCAGCCAAATGCGGGCCTTCCAAGAGACCCAGTACTTC. Amino acid sequence: CASSQMRAFQETQYF. J is TRBJ2-5 and V is TRBV14, with D maybe TRBD2 (5 bases). This CDR3 has 15 amino acids. V was clipped by 2 bases and J by 1 base, with 11 bases between them. Looked up from germline, CDR1 is SGHDN and CDR2 is FVKESK.

V and J are TRBV7-9 and TRBJ1-1; D unresolved. The CDR3 contains 13 residues. In germline, CDR1 is SEHNR, CDR2 FQNEAQ (reference sequence). V lost 3 bases and J lost 5, with 10 bases in between. The DNA for the CDR3 is TGTGCCAGCAGCTTCGGAGGTTCGACTGAAGCTTTCTTT. Protein product: CASSFGGSTEAFF.

This chain uses TRBV29-1 with TRBJ2-4; D remains unclear. The CDR3 has 15 amino acids. Between the trimmed V and J ends, which lost 5 bases and 4 bases, there was a span of 18 bases. The V gene's germline CDR1 is SQVTM and CDR2 ANQGSEA. DNA for the CDR3: TGCAGCGTTAAGTCTGGCCATTCCCCAAAAAACATTCAGTACTTC. This gives the protein CSVKSGHSPKNIQYF.

The rearrangement links TRBV6-1 to TRBJ1-1, with a weak D call TRBD1 (5 bases). Trimming pared 0 bases from V and 6 bases from J, leaving 14 bases between. The germline gives CDR1 MNHNS, CDR2 SASEGT. This CDR3 has 15 residues. This CDR3 reads CASSEALGGRAEAFF. CDR3 DNA: TGTGCCAGCAGTGAAGCATTGGGGGGGAGGGCTGAAGCTTTCTTT.

There are a few counts of this clone. The chain links TRBV5-1 to TRBJ2-1; weak D call: TRBD2 (5 bases). Looked up from germline, CDR1 is SGHRS and CDR2 is YFSETQ. The CDR3 covers 15 residues. Trimming took off 4 bases at V and 6 bases at J, with 17 bases between the two ends. Here the CDR3 DNA reads TGCGCCAGCAGCCCGCTAGCCCTATCCGGCAATGAGCAGTTCTTC. It is translated as CASSPLALSGNEQFF.

The chain has TRBV7-9 and TRBJ1-1; 10 bases are shared with TRBD1. CDR1 and CDR2 from the germline V gene are SEHNR and FQNEAQ (reference sequence). The CDR3 has 17 amino acids. J lost 3 bases, V lost 5 bases, and 12 bases had no gene match. CDR3 in DNA: TGTGCCAGCAGCCAACCGGGACAGGGGCCTAGACACACTGAAGCTTTCTTT. Its protein product is CASSQPGQGPRHTEAFF.

This chain links TRBV27 with TRBJ2-2; tentative D call: TRBD2 (6 bases). The CDR3 sequence is 13 residues long. The V and J ends lost 2 bases and 6 bases respectively, with 7 bases between them. CDR1 and CDR2 from the germline V gene are MNHEY and SMNVEV (reference sequence). The CDR3 sequence is CASSLGGAGELFF. CDR3 sequence (DNA): TGTGCCAGCAGTTTAGGCGGGGCCGGGGAGCTGTTTTTT.

This clone has only one observation. The chain uses TRBV7-2 and TRBJ1-6, with a tentative D call TRBD1 (6 bases). CDR3 length: 15 amino acids. Germline CDR1 reads SGHTA; CDR2 reads FQGNSA. Trimming shortened V by 3 bases and J by 2 bases, and 8 bases separated the two germline ends. The CDR3 coding sequence is TGTGCCAGCAGCTTGAGGACAGCCTATAATTCACCCCTCCACTTT. Encoded protein: CASSLRTAYNSPLHF. The complete variable domain, with remaining parts taken from reference TRBV7-2 and TRBJ1-6, reads GAGVSQSPSNKVTEKGKDVELRCDPISGHTALYWYRQSLGQGLEFLIYFQGNSAPDKSGLPSDRFSAERTGGSVSTLTIQRTQQEDSAVYLCASSLRTAYNSPLHFGNGTRLTVT.

The chain employs TRBV7-9 and TRBJ2-7; 13 bases agree with TRBD2. Losses at the gene ends were 4 bases for V and 6 bases for J; bases not matched to a gene: 3. From germline, CDR1 is SEHNR and CDR2 FQNEAQ (reference sequence). The CDR3 runs 14 residues. The DNA of the CDR3 is TGTGCCAGCAGCTCCGGGACTAGCGGGGTCGAGCAGTACTTC. Amino acids: CASSSGTSGVEQYF. Drawing the rest from reference TRBV7-9 and TRBJ2-7, the complete variable domain is DTGVSQNPRHKITKRGQNVTFRCDPISEHNRLYWYRQTLGQGPEFLTYFQNEAQLEKSRLLSDRFSAERPKGSFSTLEIQRTEQGDSAMYLCASSSGTSGVEQYFGPGTRLTVT.

The rearrangement joins TRBV7-2 to TRBJ2-2; 15 positions agree with TRBD2. V was pared by 5 bases and J by 0 bases, with 7 bases of the junction left unmatched. Germline assignment: CDR1 SGHTA and CDR2 FQGNSA. The CDR3 length is 19 residues. This CDR3 reads CASSPPGLAGGPNTGELFF. The CDR3 DNA sequence: TGTGCCAGCAGCCCCCCGGGACTAGCGGGGGGCCCGAACACCGGGGAGCTGTTTTTT.

Turning to this clone: The junction shows a germline mismatch at one end, possibly a read error. The same CDR3 arises from other DNA sequences in this sample as well. J is TRBJ2-3 and V is TRBV6-1; maybe TRBD2 (6 bases). Per germline, CDR1 MNHNS and CDR2 SASEGT. CDR3 length: 16 residues. The CDR3 DNA is TGCGCCAGCAGTGCGAGGGGAGGTGTGGTTGGAGATACGCAGTATTTT. It encodes CASSARGGVVGDTQYF.

The chain uses TRBV19 and TRBJ2-7; 10 nucleotides line up with TRBD1. This CDR3 spans 13 amino acids. V lost 7 bases, J lost 5 bases, and 5 bases stayed unmatched. Germline-derived CDR1 and CDR2 are LNHDA and SQIVND (reference sequence). CDR3 in amino acids: CASTRQGAHEQYF. The CDR3 region has the DNA TGTGCCAGTACTCGACAGGGGGCCCACGAGCAGTACTTC. The full variable domain, with the rest looked up from reference TRBV19 and TRBJ2-7, is DGGITQSPKYLFRKEGQNVTLSCEQNLNHDAMYWYRQDPGQGLRLIYYSQIVNDFQKGDIAEGYSVSREKKESFPLTVTSAQKNPTAFYLCASTRQGAHEQYFGPGTRLTVT.